This T cell receptor (beta chain) was recovered during a study of tumor-infiltrating lymphocytes in primary liver carcinoma. In the study overall: The cohort consisted of patients whose primary liver carcinoma was surgically resected. Study observations and caveats: Tumors had a top-250-clone fraction that was significantly higher than blood (p = 0.039).

The CDR3 sequence is 14 residues long. Germline-derived CDR1 and CDR2 are LGHNA and YNFKEQ. Points on this clonotype: Its antigen remains unidentified. The junction shows a germline mismatch at one end, possibly a read error.

It was unsorted whole blood that yielded blood RNA, and germline DNA was also extracted. Patients had chronic HBV infection and were treatment-naive. TCR beta cDNA was reverse-transcribed from roughly 520 ng of total RNA. The reaction used a constant-region primer and ProtoScript II reverse transcriptase. Employing slightly modified ARM-PCR, three nested multiplex PCR rounds were run, and these gave rise to the TCR beta libraries. Running 9 to 11 cycles apiece, the first two PCR rounds relied on TRBV1-TRBV30 forward primers together with a C-beta reverse primer. MiXCR, applied by TCRdb to the multiplex PCR reads, yields one record per CDR3 protein. The data contain about 330,000 distinct CDR3 sequences, approximately 64% of them singletons.

Sequenced material: peripheral blood. This sequence joins TRBV4-2 and TRBJ2-7, with 10 positions matching TRBD2. The receptor was isolated from a man in his forties with primary liver carcinoma and hepatitis B virus infection. CDR3 nucleotides: TGTGCCAACAGCCAAGCTAGCGGGGGAAATGAGCAGTACTTC. This sequence encodes CANSQASGGNEQYF.